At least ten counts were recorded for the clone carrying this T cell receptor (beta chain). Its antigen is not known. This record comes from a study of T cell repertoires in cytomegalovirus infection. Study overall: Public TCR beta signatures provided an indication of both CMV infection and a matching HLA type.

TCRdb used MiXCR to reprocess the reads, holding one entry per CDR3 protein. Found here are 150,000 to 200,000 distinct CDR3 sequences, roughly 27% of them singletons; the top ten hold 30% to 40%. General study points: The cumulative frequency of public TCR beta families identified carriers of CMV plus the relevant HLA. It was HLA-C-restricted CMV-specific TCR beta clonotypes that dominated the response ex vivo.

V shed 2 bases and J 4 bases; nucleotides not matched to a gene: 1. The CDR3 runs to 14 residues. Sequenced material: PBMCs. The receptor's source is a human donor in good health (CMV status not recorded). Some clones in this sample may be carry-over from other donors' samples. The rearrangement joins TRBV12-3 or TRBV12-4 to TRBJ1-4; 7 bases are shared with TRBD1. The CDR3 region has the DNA TGTGCCAGCAGTTTATACAGGGGTAATGAAAAACTGTTTTTT. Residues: CASSLYRGNEKLFF.